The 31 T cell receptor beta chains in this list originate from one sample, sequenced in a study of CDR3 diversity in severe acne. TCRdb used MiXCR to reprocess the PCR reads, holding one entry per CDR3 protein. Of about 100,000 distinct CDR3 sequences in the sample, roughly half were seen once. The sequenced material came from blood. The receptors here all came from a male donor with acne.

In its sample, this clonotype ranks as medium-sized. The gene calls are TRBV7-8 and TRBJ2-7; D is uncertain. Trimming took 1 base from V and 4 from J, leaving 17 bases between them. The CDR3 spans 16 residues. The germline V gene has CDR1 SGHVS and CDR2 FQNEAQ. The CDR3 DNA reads TGTGCCAGCAGCTTAGTCTTTGGGGTTGCCGGATACGAGCAGTACTTC. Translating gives CASSLVFGVAGYEQYF.

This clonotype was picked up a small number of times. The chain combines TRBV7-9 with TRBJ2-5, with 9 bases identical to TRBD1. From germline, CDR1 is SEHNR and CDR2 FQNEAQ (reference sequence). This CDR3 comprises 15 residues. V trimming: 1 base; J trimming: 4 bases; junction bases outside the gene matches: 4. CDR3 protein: CASSLDGTGRETQYF. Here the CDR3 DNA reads TGTGCCAGCAGCTTAGACGGGACAGGGAGAGAGACCCAGTACTTC.

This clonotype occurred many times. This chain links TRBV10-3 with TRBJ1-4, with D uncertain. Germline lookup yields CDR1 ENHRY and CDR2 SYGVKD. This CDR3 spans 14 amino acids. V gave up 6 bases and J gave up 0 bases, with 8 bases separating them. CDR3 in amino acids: CAISETATNEKLFF. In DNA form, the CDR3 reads TGTGCCATCAGCGAAACTGCAACTAATGAAAAACTGTTTTTT.

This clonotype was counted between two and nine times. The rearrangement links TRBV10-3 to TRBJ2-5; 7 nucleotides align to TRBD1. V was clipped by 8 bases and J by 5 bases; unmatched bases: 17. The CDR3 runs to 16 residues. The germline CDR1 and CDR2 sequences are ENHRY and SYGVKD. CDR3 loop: CAIPSRTGERRETQYF. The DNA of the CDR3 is TGTGCCATCCCCTCCCGTACAGGGGAACGGCGGGAGACCCAGTACTTC.

The CDR3 sequence: CSVETGRTEAFF. CDR3 DNA: TGCAGCGTCGAAACAGGGCGAACTGAAGCTTTCTTT. V usage is TRBV29-1 and J usage is TRBJ1-1; possibly TRBD1 for D (6 bases). The CDR3 has 12 residues. Germline V gives CDR1 SQVTM, CDR2 ANQGSEA. V was cut by 6 bases and J by 5 bases, with 13 bases left in between.

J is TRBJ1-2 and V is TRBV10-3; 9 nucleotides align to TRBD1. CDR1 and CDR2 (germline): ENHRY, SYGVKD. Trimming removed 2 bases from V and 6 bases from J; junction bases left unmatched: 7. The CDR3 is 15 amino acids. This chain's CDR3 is CAISETGGASDGYTF. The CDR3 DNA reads TGTGCCATCAGTGAGACAGGGGGCGCGTCTGATGGCTACACCTTC.

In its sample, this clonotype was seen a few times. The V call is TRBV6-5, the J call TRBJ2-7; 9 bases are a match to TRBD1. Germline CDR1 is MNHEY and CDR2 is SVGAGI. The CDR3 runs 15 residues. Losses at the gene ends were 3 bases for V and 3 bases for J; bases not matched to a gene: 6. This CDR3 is CASSYTGTGFYEQYF. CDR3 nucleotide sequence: TGTGCCAGCAGTTATACCGGGACAGGGTTCTACGAGCAGTACTTC.

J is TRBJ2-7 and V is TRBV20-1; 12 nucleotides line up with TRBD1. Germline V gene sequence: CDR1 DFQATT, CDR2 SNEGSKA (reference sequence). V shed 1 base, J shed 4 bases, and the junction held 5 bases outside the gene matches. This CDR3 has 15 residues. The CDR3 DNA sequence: TGCAGTGCTAGAGTAGGGACAGGGGGCTTATACGAGCAGTACTTC. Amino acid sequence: CSARVGTGGLYEQYF.

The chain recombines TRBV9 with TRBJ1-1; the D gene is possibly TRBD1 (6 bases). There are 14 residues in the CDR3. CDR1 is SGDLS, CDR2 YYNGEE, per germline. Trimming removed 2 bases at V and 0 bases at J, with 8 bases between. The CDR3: CASSVGQLNTEAFF. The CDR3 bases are TGTGCCAGCAGCGTTGGACAGCTGAACACTGAAGCTTTCTTT.

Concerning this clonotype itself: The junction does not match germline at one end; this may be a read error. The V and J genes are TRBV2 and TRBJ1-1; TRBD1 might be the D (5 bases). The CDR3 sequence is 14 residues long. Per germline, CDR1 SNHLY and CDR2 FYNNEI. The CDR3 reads CASSAGTKNTEPFF. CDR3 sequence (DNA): TGTGCCAGCAGCGCCGGGACCAAGAACACTGAACCTTTCTTT.

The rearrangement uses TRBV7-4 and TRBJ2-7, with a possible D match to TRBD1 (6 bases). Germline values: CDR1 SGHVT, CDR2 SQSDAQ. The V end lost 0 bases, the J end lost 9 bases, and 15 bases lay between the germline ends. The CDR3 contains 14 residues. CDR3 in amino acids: CASSLAQGTDTQYF. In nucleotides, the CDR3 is TGTGCCAGCAGCTTAGCACAGGGCACAGATACGCAGTACTTC.

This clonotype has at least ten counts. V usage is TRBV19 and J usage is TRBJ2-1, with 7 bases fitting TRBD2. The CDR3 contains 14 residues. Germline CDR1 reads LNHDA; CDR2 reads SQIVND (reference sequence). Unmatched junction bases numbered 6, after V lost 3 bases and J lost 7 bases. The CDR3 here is CASSIPGLSNEQFF. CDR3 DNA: TGTGCCAGTAGTATTCCGGGACTATCAAATGAGCAGTTCTTC.

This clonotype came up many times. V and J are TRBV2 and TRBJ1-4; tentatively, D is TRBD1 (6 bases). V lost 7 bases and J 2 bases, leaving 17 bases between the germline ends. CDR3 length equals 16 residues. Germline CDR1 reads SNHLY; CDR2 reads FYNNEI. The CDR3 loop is CASIPTGYITNEKLFF. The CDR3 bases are TGTGCCAGCATTCCGACAGGCTACATCACTAATGAAAAACTGTTTTTT.

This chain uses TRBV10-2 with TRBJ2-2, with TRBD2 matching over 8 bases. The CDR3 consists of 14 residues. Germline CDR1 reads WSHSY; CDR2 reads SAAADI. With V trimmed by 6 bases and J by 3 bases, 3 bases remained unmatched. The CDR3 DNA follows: TGCGCCAGCAGGAGCGGGGGCTACACCGGGGAGCTGTTTTTT. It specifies CASRSGGYTGELFF.

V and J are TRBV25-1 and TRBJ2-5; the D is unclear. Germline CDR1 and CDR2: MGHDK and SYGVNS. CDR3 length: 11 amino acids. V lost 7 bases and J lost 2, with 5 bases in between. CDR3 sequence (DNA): TGTGCCAGCACCGATCAAGAGACCCAGTACTTC. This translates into CASTDQETQYF.

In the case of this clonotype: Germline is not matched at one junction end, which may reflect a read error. CDR3 amino acids: CAGSIDREKLFF. CDR3 nucleotide sequence: TGTGCCGGTAGTATAGACCGAGAAAAACTGTTTTTT. This chain links TRBV19 with TRBJ1-4; D unclear. The V gene's germline CDR1 is LNHDA and CDR2 SQIVND (reference sequence). The CDR3 extends over 12 amino acids.

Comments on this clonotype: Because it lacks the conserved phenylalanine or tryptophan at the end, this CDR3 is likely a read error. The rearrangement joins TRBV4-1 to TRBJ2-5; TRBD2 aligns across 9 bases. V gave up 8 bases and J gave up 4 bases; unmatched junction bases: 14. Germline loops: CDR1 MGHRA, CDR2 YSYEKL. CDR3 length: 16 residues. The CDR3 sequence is CASSATSGDLGETQYL. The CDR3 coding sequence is TGCGCCAGCTCAGCGACTAGCGGTGATTTGGGAGAGACCCAGTACCTC.

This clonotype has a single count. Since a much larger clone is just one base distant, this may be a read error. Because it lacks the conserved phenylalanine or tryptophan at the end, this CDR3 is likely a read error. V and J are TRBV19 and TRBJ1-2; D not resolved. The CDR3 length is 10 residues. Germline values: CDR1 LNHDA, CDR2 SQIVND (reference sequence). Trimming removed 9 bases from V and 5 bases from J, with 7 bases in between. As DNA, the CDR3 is TGTGCCAGCGGACTGTATGGCTACACCCTC. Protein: CASGLYGYTL.

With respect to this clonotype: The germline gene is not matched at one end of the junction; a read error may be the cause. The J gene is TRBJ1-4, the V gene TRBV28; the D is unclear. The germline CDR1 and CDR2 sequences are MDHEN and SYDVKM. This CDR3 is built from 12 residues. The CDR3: CASSPAYEKPFF. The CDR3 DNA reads TGTGCCAGCAGCCCTGCGTATGAAAAACCGTTTTTT.

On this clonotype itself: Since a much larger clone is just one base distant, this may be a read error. The CDR3 spells CASSSAVSGYNEQFF. In DNA, the CDR3 is TGTGCCAGTAGTTCGGCGGTTAGCGGGTACAATGAGCAGTTCTTC. V and J are TRBV19 and TRBJ2-1; 7 bases are a match to TRBD2. The J segment lost 4 bases and the V segment lost 5 bases, leaving 8 bases of the junction unmatched. CDR1 LNHDA and CDR2 SQIVND come from the germline V gene (reference sequence). CDR3 size: 15 residues.

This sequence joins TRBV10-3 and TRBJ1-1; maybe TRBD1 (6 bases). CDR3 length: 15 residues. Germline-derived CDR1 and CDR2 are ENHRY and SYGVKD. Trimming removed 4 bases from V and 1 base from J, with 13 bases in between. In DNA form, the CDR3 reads TGTGCCATCAGTGGGAATTTCAGGGGGAACACTGAAGCTTTCTTT. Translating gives CAISGNFRGNTEAFF.

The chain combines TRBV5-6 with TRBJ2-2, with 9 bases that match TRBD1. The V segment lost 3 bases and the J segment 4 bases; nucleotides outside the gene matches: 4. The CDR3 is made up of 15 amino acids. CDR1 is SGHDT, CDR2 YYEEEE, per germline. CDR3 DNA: TGTGCCAGCAGCTGGACAGGGGTTATCACCGGGGAGCTGTTTTTT. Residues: CASSWTGVITGELFF.

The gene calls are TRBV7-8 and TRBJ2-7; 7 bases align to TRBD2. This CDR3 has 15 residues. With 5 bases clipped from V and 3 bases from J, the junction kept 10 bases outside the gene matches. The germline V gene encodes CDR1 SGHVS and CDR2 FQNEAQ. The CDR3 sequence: CASSTREGYYYEQYF. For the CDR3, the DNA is TGTGCCAGCAGCACCAGGGAGGGGTATTACTACGAGCAGTACTTC.

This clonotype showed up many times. CDR3 region: CASSPTGNPYNEQFF. The CDR3 DNA reads as TGTGCCAGCAGCCCAACGGGAAACCCCTACAATGAGCAGTTCTTC. This sequence joins TRBV7-9 and TRBJ2-1; maybe TRBD2 (5 bases). CDR3 length equals 15 residues. V gave up 5 bases and J gave up 2 bases, with 13 bases separating them. The germline V gene has CDR1 SEHNR and CDR2 FQNEAQ (reference sequence).

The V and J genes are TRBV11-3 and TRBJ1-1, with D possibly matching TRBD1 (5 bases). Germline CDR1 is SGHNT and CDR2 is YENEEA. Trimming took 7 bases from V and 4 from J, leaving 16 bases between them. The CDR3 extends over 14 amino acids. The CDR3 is CASKPRGGATEAFF. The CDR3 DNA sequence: TGTGCCAGCAAACCTCGGGGAGGGGCCACTGAAGCTTTCTTT.

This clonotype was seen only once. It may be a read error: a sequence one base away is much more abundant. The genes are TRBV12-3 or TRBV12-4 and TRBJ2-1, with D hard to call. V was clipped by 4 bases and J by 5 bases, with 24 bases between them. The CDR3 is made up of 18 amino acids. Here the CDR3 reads CASSSTSAAKPGDNEQFF. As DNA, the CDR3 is TGTGCCAGCAGTTCAACCTCTGCAGCCAAGCCTGGGGACAATGAGCAGTTCTTC.

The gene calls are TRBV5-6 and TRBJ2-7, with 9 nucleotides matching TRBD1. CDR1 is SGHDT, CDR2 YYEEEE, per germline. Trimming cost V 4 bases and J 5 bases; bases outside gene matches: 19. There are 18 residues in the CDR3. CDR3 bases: TGTGCCAGCAGCCAAGACCCGCCCATTGGGACAGGGAACGACGAGCAGTACTTC. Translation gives CASSQDPPIGTGNDEQYF.

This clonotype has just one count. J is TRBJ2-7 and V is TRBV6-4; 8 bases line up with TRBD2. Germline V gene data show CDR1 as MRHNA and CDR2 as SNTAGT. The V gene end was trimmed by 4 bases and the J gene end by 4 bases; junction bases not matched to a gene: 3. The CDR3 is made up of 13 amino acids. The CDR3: CASSGTSNYEQYF. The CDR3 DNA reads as TGTGCCAGCAGTGGGACTAGCAATTACGAGCAGTACTTC.

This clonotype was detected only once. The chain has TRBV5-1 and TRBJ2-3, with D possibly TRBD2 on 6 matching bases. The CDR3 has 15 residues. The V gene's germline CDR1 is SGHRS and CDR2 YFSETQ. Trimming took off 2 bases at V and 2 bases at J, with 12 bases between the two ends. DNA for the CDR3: TGCGCCAGCAGCTTAGAGTCTAGCGACACAGATACGCAGTATTTT. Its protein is CASSLESSDTDTQYF.

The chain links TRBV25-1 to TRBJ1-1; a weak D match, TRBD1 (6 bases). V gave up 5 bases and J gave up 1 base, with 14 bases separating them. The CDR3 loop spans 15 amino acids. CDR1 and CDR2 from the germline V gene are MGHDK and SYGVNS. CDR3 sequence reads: CASSLKDRPNTEAFF. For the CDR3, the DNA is TGTGCCAGCAGTTTGAAGGACAGACCGAACACTGAAGCTTTCTTT.

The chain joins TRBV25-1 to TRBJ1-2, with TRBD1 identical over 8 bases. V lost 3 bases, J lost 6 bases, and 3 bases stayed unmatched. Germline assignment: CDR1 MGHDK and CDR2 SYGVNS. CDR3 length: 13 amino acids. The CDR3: CASSDRGLDGYTF. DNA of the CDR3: TGTGCCAGCAGTGACAGGGGGCTTGATGGCTACACCTTC.